The 20 T cell receptor beta chains below come from one sample, sequenced in a study of T cell responses to AZD1222 COVID-19 vaccine (dated by TCRdb to 2020 to 2023). Preparation of the library involved the immunoSEQ multiplex PCR assay. The clones in this table, taken by TCRdb from immuneACCESS, are in-frame only. Not every clone is retained; where verified, under half of the shortfall comes from an unresolved V gene, and the cause of the rest is unknown. Counted in this sample were about 48,000 clones; about 88% of them appeared once. The ten largest clonotypes hold approximately 5% of the sample. This specimen's time point label, interpreted: about 28 days (+/-7) after the second vaccine dose. The sample was peripheral blood, taken 28 days after the second AZD1222 dose. These receptors were collected from an adult who received the AZD1222 COVID-19 vaccine.

This chain links TRBV7-2 with TRBJ2-1; D unresolved. Germline V gene lookup returns CDR1 SGHTA and CDR2 FQGNSA. This CDR3 is 13 amino acids long. The V and J ends lost 2 bases and 9 bases respectively, with 11 bases between them. The CDR3 DNA follows: TGTGCCAGCAGCTTAAATAGTAAGCTTGAGCAGTTCTTC. Translating it yields CASSLNSKLEQFF.

J is TRBJ1-2 and V is TRBV5-4, with 11 bases lining up with TRBD1. CDR3 length: 15 residues. Germline V CDR1 and CDR2: SGHNT, YYREEE (reference sequence). V dropped 0 bases and J dropped 4; count of bases not matched to a gene: 2. CDR3 bases: TGTGCCAGCAGCTTGGTGGGACAGGGGGGCTATGGCTACACCTTC. It translates to CASSLVGQGGYGYTF.

The chain recombines TRBV28 with TRBJ1-1; D is uncertain. The germline CDR1 and CDR2 sequences are MDHEN and SYDVKM. V lost 3 bases, J lost 2 bases, and 16 bases lay in between. CDR3 length equals 16 residues. For the CDR3, the DNA is TGTGCCAGCAGTTTCTCCAGGCGGCTAGCTAACACTGAAGCTTTCTTT. The encoded protein is CASSFSRRLANTEAFF.

The chain uses TRBV29-1 and TRBJ2-2, with D perhaps TRBD1 or TRBD2 (7 bases each). V lost 3 bases, J lost 5 bases, and 13 bases lay in between. Germline V gene lookup returns CDR1 SQVTM and CDR2 ANQGSEA. The CDR3 has 14 amino acids. CDR3 residues: CSVDRQGGTGELFF. The CDR3 nucleotides read TGCAGCGTTGACCGACAGGGAGGGACCGGGGAGCTGTTTTTT.

The chain links TRBV7-9 to TRBJ2-1; D uncertain. CDR3 length: 13 residues. The V and J ends lost 1 base and 7 bases respectively, with 8 bases between them. Germline V gene sequence: CDR1 SEHNR, CDR2 FQNEAQ (reference sequence). CDR3 residues: CASSLGSGNEQFF. As DNA, the CDR3 is TGTGCCAGCAGCTTAGGTTCGGGTAATGAGCAGTTCTTC. Based on the CDR3 plus reference TRBV7-9 and TRBJ2-1, the full variable domain is DTGVSQNPRHKITKRGQNVTFRCDPISEHNRLYWYRQTLGQGPEFLTYFQNEAQLEKSRLLSDRFSAERPKGSFSTLEIQRTEQGDSAMYLCASSLGSGNEQFFGPGTRLTVL.

The V gene is TRBV5-1, the J gene TRBJ2-2; 9 bases line up with TRBD1. Germline CDR1 and CDR2: SGHRS and YFSETQ. V was clipped by 1 base and J by 6 bases; unmatched bases: 4. The CDR3 length is 15 residues. The CDR3 here is CASSLFTGGPGELFF. The CDR3 bases are TGCGCCAGCAGCTTGTTTACAGGGGGCCCCGGGGAGCTGTTTTTT.

The chain combines TRBV5-1 with TRBJ2-7; D may correspond to TRBD1 or TRBD2 (5 bases each). The CDR3 spans 14 residues. Trimming took off 3 bases at V and 3 bases at J, with 13 bases between the two ends. Germline assignment: CDR1 SGHRS and CDR2 YFSETQ. This chain's CDR3 is CASSSDGAFYEQYF. CDR3 nucleotide sequence: TGCGCCAGCAGCTCAGACGGGGCATTCTACGAGCAGTACTTC.

CDR3 in amino acids: CASSPTGSPSNEQFF. Written as DNA, the CDR3 is TGTGCCAGCTCACCAACAGGGTCACCCTCCAATGAGCAGTTCTTC. The rearrangement links TRBV18 to TRBJ2-1, with D perhaps TRBD1 (6 bases). V lost 2 bases and J 6 bases, leaving 14 bases between the germline ends. This CDR3 is built from 15 residues. From germline, CDR1 is KGHSH and CDR2 LQKENI.

This sequence joins TRBV7-9 and TRBJ2-3; D unclear. Germline V gene sequence: CDR1 SEHNR, CDR2 FQNEAQ (reference sequence). V was shortened by 2 bases and J by 1 base, with 4 bases between the two germline ends. The CDR3 is made up of 13 amino acids. The CDR3 is CASSLLGTDTQYF. The CDR3 nucleotides read TGTGCCAGCAGCTTACTAGGCACAGATACGCAGTATTTT. The complete variable domain, with remaining parts taken from reference TRBV7-9 and TRBJ2-3, reads DTGVSQNPRHKITKRGQNVTFRCDPISEHNRLYWYRQTLGQGPEFLTYFQNEAQLEKSRLLSDRFSAERPKGSFSTLEIQRTEQGDSAMYLCASSLLGTDTQYFGPGTRLTVL.

The rearrangement joins TRBV7-9 to TRBJ2-7; 7 nucleotides align to TRBD1. CDR1 and CDR2 from the germline V gene are SEHNR and FQNEAQ (reference sequence). The CDR3 totals 16 residues. J gave up 3 bases and V 1 base, and 9 bases lay outside the gene matches. CDR3 loop: CASSLGAGTDIYEQYF. The CDR3 nucleotides read TGTGCCAGCAGCTTAGGCGCCGGGACAGATATCTACGAGCAGTACTTC.

V and J are TRBV15 and TRBJ1-2; D gene unclear. V was trimmed by 6 bases and J by 7 bases, leaving 15 bases between them. The CDR3 consists of 13 residues. Germline lookup yields CDR1 LNHNV and CDR2 YYDKDF (reference sequence). The CDR3: CATSTVRLGGYTF. The CDR3 nucleotides are TGTGCCACCAGTACTGTGCGGCTTGGTGGCTACACCTTC.

The chain is built from TRBV19 and TRBJ2-2, with D maybe TRBD1 (6 bases). The CDR3 has 16 amino acids. CDR1 is LNHDA, CDR2 SQIVND, per germline (reference sequence). Trimming stripped 4 bases from V and 0 bases from J, with 12 bases between. The CDR3 bases are TGTGCCAGTAGTACCCAACGGACAGCGAACACCGGGGAGCTGTTTTTT. Translating gives CASSTQRTANTGELFF.

The chain carries TRBV6-5 and TRBJ1-3; 8 bases line up with TRBD1. V trimming: 7 bases; J trimming: 3 bases; junction bases outside the gene matches: 8. The germline gives CDR1 MNHEY, CDR2 SVGAGI. There are 15 residues in the CDR3. In DNA form, the CDR3 reads TGTGCCAGCAATCCAGGGGGCGCAAATGGAAACACCATATATTTT. Translation: CASNPGGANGNTIYF.

The chain couples TRBV12-3 or TRBV12-4 to TRBJ2-7; D is ambiguous. V was trimmed by 2 bases and J by 2 bases, leaving 4 bases between them. The CDR3 contains 12 residues. The CDR3 here is CASSLRAYEQYF. CDR3 coding DNA: TGTGCCAGCAGTTTACGGGCCTACGAGCAGTACTTC.

The V call is TRBV19, the J call TRBJ1-1, with a weak D call TRBD1 (5 bases). Germline values: CDR1 LNHDA, CDR2 SQIVND (reference sequence). The CDR3 loop spans 13 amino acids. The ends were cut back, 5 bases at V and 2 bases at J, with 9 bases in the middle. The CDR3 DNA follows: TGTGCCAGTAGTTCCACAGGTAACACTGAAGCTTTCTTT. Encoded protein: CASSSTGNTEAFF. Based on the CDR3 plus reference TRBV19 and TRBJ1-1, the full variable domain is DGGITQSPKYLFRKEGQNVTLSCEQNLNHDAMYWYRQDPGQGLRLIYYSQIVNDFQKGDIAEGYSVSREKKESFPLTVTSAQKNPTAFYLCASSSTGNTEAFFGQGTRLTVV.

The J gene is TRBJ1-2, the V gene TRBV7-8; D unresolved. Per germline, CDR1 SGHVS and CDR2 FQNEAQ. The CDR3 length is 14 residues. Trimming removed 3 bases from V and 6 bases from J, with 14 bases in between. DNA for the CDR3: TGTGCCAGCAGCTTGTATGGGCGCGGTGATGGCTACACCTTC. This codes for CASSLYGRGDGYTF.

As to this clone: The junction departs from germline at one end; a sequencing error may be responsible. CDR3 nucleotides: TGTGCCAGCCATAATAACAGGCCGGGTGGGGTGGTCTTT. The encoded protein is CASHNNRPGGVVF. This chain links TRBV6-5 with TRBJ1-1, with TRBD1 as a possible D gene (5 bases). The germline V gene has CDR1 MNHEY and CDR2 SVGAGI. This CDR3 contains 13 residues.

The rearrangement uses TRBV19 and TRBJ2-7, with a weak D call TRBD2 (6 bases). CDR3 length: 14 residues. The V and J ends lost 5 bases and 3 bases respectively, with 14 bases between them. CDR1 and CDR2 (germline): LNHDA, SQIVND (reference sequence). The DNA of the CDR3 is TGTGCCAGTAGTTCCCCGGGACTCTTCTACGAGCAGTACTTC. Translated: CASSSPGLFYEQYF. The full variable domain, its missing parts supplied by reference TRBV19 and TRBJ2-7, is DGGITQSPKYLFRKEGQNVTLSCEQNLNHDAMYWYRQDPGQGLRLIYYSQIVNDFQKGDIAEGYSVSREKKESFPLTVTSAQKNPTAFYLCASSSPGLFYEQYFGPGTRLTVT.

The chain joins TRBV5-1 to TRBJ1-6; D unresolved. The ends were cut back, 2 bases at V and 7 bases at J, with 13 bases in the middle. The CDR3 sequence is 15 residues long. From germline, CDR1 is SGHRS and CDR2 YFSETQ. CDR3 amino acids: CASSFLDPRNSPLHF. The CDR3 nucleotides read TGCGCCAGCAGCTTTCTGGATCCAAGGAATTCACCCCTCCACTTT.

The genes are TRBV18 and TRBJ2-1; the D gene could be TRBD1 or TRBD2 (5 bases each). The germline V gene has CDR1 KGHSH and CDR2 LQKENI. Trimming removed 3 bases at V and 0 bases at J, with 24 bases between. There are 20 residues in the CDR3. CDR3 DNA sequence: TGTGCCAGCTCACCTATCCGAAGAGACAGACCTGGGAGCTCCTACAATGAGCAGTTCTTC. Translating it yields CASSPIRRDRPGSSYNEQFF.